What follows are 29 T cell receptor beta chains derived from one specimen sequenced in a study of blood T cells in healthy people across ages. Primed by a sample-barcoded 5' primer and a J-beta primer mix, a second PCR proceeded for 7 to 11 cycles. TCRdb reprocessed the 5' RACE reads with MiXCR, giving one entry per CDR3 protein. There are 750,000 or so distinct CDR3 sequences in the sample; 20% to 30% occur only once, and 9.4% lies in the top ten. These records were also assigned to another study, of T cells of mothers and their children.

What was sequenced was blood. These receptors were collected from a boy between 10 and 17 years old in good health.

This rearrangement joins TRBV4-1 to TRBJ2-5; a weak D match, TRBD2 (6 bases). The ends were cut back, 6 bases at V and 0 bases at J, with 14 bases in the middle. This CDR3 has 15 amino acids. Germline V gives CDR1 MGHRA, CDR2 YSYEKL. This CDR3 is CASRLVGGNQETQYF. The CDR3 DNA sequence: TGCGCCAGCAGGCTTGTTGGGGGGAACCAAGAGACCCAGTACTTC.

This clonotype is a singleton in its sample. The chain couples TRBV6-6 to TRBJ2-5, with 10 positions matching TRBD2. The DNA end is more similar to TRBJ2-1, so the J call may be wrong. This CDR3 comprises 15 residues. Germline V CDR1 and CDR2: MNHNY, SVGAGI (reference sequence). CDR3 nucleotides: TGTGCCAGCACCCCTGCTGGAGCGGGGGGGAATGAGCAGTTCTTC. Its translation: CASTPAGAGGNEQFF.

The chain links TRBV3-1 to TRBJ2-5; D might be TRBD2 (5 bases). The DNA matches TRBJ2-1 better at its end, which makes the J call doubtful. This CDR3 contains 14 residues. Germline CDR1 is LGHDT and CDR2 is YNNKEL (reference sequence). For the CDR3, the DNA is TGTGCCAGCAGCCAAGTCGAGGGAAACGATGAGCAGTTCTTC. This encodes CASSQVEGNDEQFF.

This clonotype has only a few counts. This sequence joins TRBV3-1 and TRBJ2-1, with D perhaps matching TRBD2 (6 bases). The DNA end favors TRBJ2-7, so the J call may be wrong. CDR3 length: 14 amino acids. CDR1 is LGHDT and CDR2 is YNNKEL in the germline V gene (reference sequence). The DNA for the CDR3 is TGTGCCAGCAGCGGGACTGAGAGTCTTTACGAGCAGTACTTC. Protein: CASSGTESLYEQYF.

The sample holds one count of this clonotype. DNA for the CDR3: TGTGCCAGCAGCCTGAAGGGGGGCTATGAGCAGTTCTTC. It is translated as CASSLKGGYEQFF. The V gene is TRBV7-9, the J gene TRBJ2-1; either TRBD1 or TRBD2 may supply D (6 bases each). V gave up 5 bases and J gave up 8 bases, with 13 bases separating them. The CDR3 extends over 13 amino acids. Germline V CDR1 and CDR2: SEHNR, FQNEAQ (reference sequence).

This chain joins TRBV12-3 or TRBV12-4 and TRBJ2-3, with 9 positions matching TRBD2. This CDR3 has 14 residues. With V trimmed by 3 bases and J by 4 bases, 2 bases remained unmatched. CDR3 coding DNA: TGTGCCAGCAGTTTCCTAGCGGGACCAGATACGCAGTATTTT. Translating it yields CASSFLAGPDTQYF.

This clonotype was seen only a few times. This rearrangement joins TRBV12-3 or TRBV12-4 to TRBJ1-2; D perhaps matches TRBD1 (5 bases). V was trimmed by 3 bases and J by 8 bases, leaving 7 bases between them. The CDR3 is made up of 11 amino acids. CDR3 region: CASSFRDGYTF. The CDR3 DNA follows: TGTGCCAGCAGTTTCAGGGACGGCTACACCTTC.

This clonotype was picked up a small number of times. The gene calls are TRBV11-1 and TRBJ2-5; TRBD1 matches 9 bases. V lost 1 base, J lost 0 bases, and 6 bases stayed unmatched. The CDR3 sequence is 17 residues long. Looked up from germline, CDR1 is SGHAT and CDR2 is FQDESV (reference sequence). For the CDR3, the DNA is TGTGCCAGCAGCTTAGGCCACAGGGGGCTTCACCAAGAGACCCAGTACTTC. Protein product: CASSLGHRGLHQETQYF.

This clonotype showed up just a few times. The chain is built from TRBV20-1 and TRBJ2-4; no definite D call. CDR3 length: 15 amino acids. The ends were cut back, 0 bases at V and 1 base at J, with 10 bases in the middle. The germline gives CDR1 DFQATT, CDR2 SNEGSKA (reference sequence). CDR3: CSARDTNGAKNIQYF. In nucleotides, the CDR3 is TGCAGTGCTAGAGATACGAACGGGGCCAAAAACATTCAGTACTTC.

V gene TRBV3-1 combines with J gene TRBJ1-1; TRBD1 might be the D (6 bases). V lost 1 base and J 5 bases, leaving 11 bases between the germline ends. The CDR3 has 14 residues. Germline CDR1 LGHDT, CDR2 YNNKEL (reference sequence). The DNA for the CDR3 is TGTGCCAGCAGCCAAGGGGGGCGGTTGACTGAAGCTTTCTTT. Amino acids: CASSQGGRLTEAFF.

This chain connects TRBV20-1 to TRBJ2-1; TRBD2 agrees at 12 bases. J was trimmed by 9 bases and V by 7 bases; bases with no gene match: 10. The CDR3 spans 14 residues. The V gene's germline CDR1 is DFQATT and CDR2 SNEGSKA (reference sequence). CDR3 bases: TGCAGTGTTCTGACTAGCGGGGGTACTGGTGAGCAGTTCTTC. Its protein is CSVLTSGGTGEQFF.

This clonotype was counted a few times. The chain joins TRBV20-1 to TRBJ1-2, with a weak D call TRBD1 (6 bases). CDR1 and CDR2 from the germline V gene are DFQATT and SNEGSKA (reference sequence). Trimming took 6 bases from V and 5 from J, leaving 13 bases between them. CDR3 length: 12 residues. CDR3 sequence (DNA): TGCAGTGCCCCAGAGGGGGGGTATGGCTACACCTTC. It codes for CSAPEGGYGYTF.

V is TRBV29-1 and J is TRBJ2-5; 7 nucleotides line up with TRBD1. Germline V CDR1 and CDR2: SQVTM, ANQGSEA. The CDR3 totals 13 residues. J lost 2 bases, V lost 6 bases, and 6 bases had no gene match. The DNA for the CDR3 is TGCAGCGTCGCACAGGGGTTTCAAGAGACCCAGTACTTC. It encodes CSVAQGFQETQYF. Drawing the rest from reference TRBV29-1 and TRBJ2-5, the complete variable domain is SAVISQKPSRDICQRGTSLTIQCQVDSQVTMMFWYRQQPGQSLTLIATANQGSEATYESGFVIDKFPISRPNLTFSTLTVSNMSPEDSSIYLCSVAQGFQETQYFGPGTRLLVL.

This clonotype has more than one count but fewer than ten. The chain uses TRBV12-3 or TRBV12-4 and TRBJ2-3, with a weak D call TRBD1 (6 bases). V lost 5 bases and J lost 0, with 12 bases in between. The CDR3 extends over 15 amino acids. CDR3 loop: CASSRRGLSTDTQYF. CDR3 DNA sequence: TGTGCCAGCAGTCGCAGGGGTCTAAGCACAGATACGCAGTATTTT.

The V gene is TRBV18, the J gene TRBJ2-5, with D possibly being TRBD2 (5 bases). The CDR3 sequence is 16 residues long. Germline V gene data show CDR1 as KGHSH and CDR2 as LQKENI. The V end lost 4 bases, the J end lost 1 base, and 16 bases lay between the germline ends. The CDR3, as DNA: TGTGCCAGCTCACTCGGGTGGAAGGGAGCCCAAGAGACCCAGTACTTC. This gives the protein CASSLGWKGAQETQYF.

The chain joins TRBV6-2 or TRBV6-3 to TRBJ2-1; a weak D match, TRBD2 (6 bases). Matching the DNA end better, TRBJ2-5 makes the J call doubtful. The V gene's germline CDR1 is MNHEY and CDR2 SVGEGT. This CDR3 spans 12 amino acids. The CDR3 loop reads CASRPGGVSQYF. The CDR3 region has the DNA TGTGCCAGCAGACCAGGAGGGGTGTCCCAGTACTTC.

J is TRBJ2-3 and V is TRBV20-1; D unclear. Germline loops: CDR1 DFQATT, CDR2 SNEGSKA (reference sequence). Trimming pared 1 base from V and 5 bases from J, leaving 7 bases between. This CDR3 spans 12 amino acids. The CDR3 region has the DNA TGCAGTGCTAGAGTTCCGGGAGATACGCAGTATTTT. Translated, it gives CSARVPGDTQYF.

This clonotype was picked up a small number of times. The genes are TRBV3-1 and TRBJ2-5; TRBD2 aligns across 7 bases. Trimming removed 1 base from V and 5 bases from J; junction bases left unmatched: 10. The V gene's germline CDR1 is LGHDT and CDR2 YNNKEL (reference sequence). The CDR3 length is 16 residues. The CDR3 sequence is CASSQAAGPLPETQYF. In DNA, the CDR3 is TGTGCCAGCAGCCAAGCAGCGGGACCGCTCCCGGAGACCCAGTACTTC.

The chain employs TRBV5-5 and TRBJ2-7; D gene ambiguous. The CDR3 extends over 10 amino acids. The V end lost 5 bases, the J end lost 5 bases, and 5 bases lay between the germline ends. Germline CDR1 and CDR2: SGHKS and YYEKEE (reference sequence). The CDR3 is CASRWNEQYF. The CDR3 bases are TGTGCCAGCAGATGGAACGAGCAGTACTTC.

The V call is TRBV18, the J call TRBJ2-6; D is unclear. The ends were cut back, 5 bases at V and 2 bases at J, with 16 bases in the middle. Germline assignment: CDR1 KGHSH and CDR2 LQKENI. This CDR3 is built from 17 residues. As DNA, the CDR3 is TGTGCCAGCTCATTTGAAAGACCGGCAGCTGGGGCCAACGTCCTGACTTTC. Translation gives CASSFERPAAGANVLTF.

This clonotype was seen a handful of times. This chain joins TRBV29-1 and TRBJ2-3, with D possibly being TRBD1 (6 bases). The CDR3 contains 15 residues. Germline V gives CDR1 SQVTM, CDR2 ANQGSEA. Trimming removed 4 bases from V and 9 bases from J, with 23 bases in between. CDR3 sequence (DNA): TGCAGCGTTGTGAAGGTCGGGACAAGGCTAGACACGCAGTATTTT. Protein sequence: CSVVKVGTRLDTQYF.

The rearrangement links TRBV27 to TRBJ2-1; D ambiguous. The germline V gene encodes CDR1 MNHEY and CDR2 SMNVEV (reference sequence). The CDR3 totals 14 residues. V was shortened by 7 bases and J by 0 bases, with 10 bases between the two germline ends. CDR3 amino acids: CASTWGDSYNEQFF. In nucleotides, the CDR3 is TGTGCCAGCACCTGGGGTGACTCCTACAATGAGCAGTTCTTC.

The CDR3 spells CASSPTSGAPWEQFF. DNA for the CDR3: TGTGCCAGCAGCCCGACTAGCGGGGCCCCCTGGGAGCAGTTCTTC. The V and J genes are TRBV7-2 and TRBJ2-1; 11 positions agree with TRBD2. The CDR3 runs to 15 residues. Germline V gene data show CDR1 as SGHTA and CDR2 as FQGNSA. With V trimmed by 5 bases and J by 10 bases, 10 bases remained unmatched.

This clonotype was seen a handful of times. The chain uses TRBV20-1 and TRBJ2-1; D is uncertain. The J call may not be correct, given that the DNA end is closer to TRBJ2-7. CDR1 and CDR2 (germline): DFQATT, SNEGSKA (reference sequence). The CDR3 spans 12 residues. This CDR3 is CSAIASSYEQYF. The CDR3 DNA reads TGCAGTGCTATTGCTAGCTCCTACGAGCAGTACTTC.

This clonotype came up a few times. This sequence joins TRBV29-1 and TRBJ2-5, with TRBD2 matching over 9 bases. The CDR3 covers 13 residues. V was clipped by 3 bases and J by 7 bases; unmatched bases: 6. Germline loops: CDR1 SQVTM, CDR2 ANQGSEA. CDR3 coding DNA: TGCAGCGTTGAGGCGGGGGGGCGAGGGACCCAGTACTTC. This codes for CSVEAGGRGTQYF.

A few counts support this clonotype. The rearrangement joins TRBV7-2 to TRBJ2-5; 7 nucleotides agree with TRBD2. The V gene end was trimmed by 0 bases and the J gene end by 1 base; junction bases not matched to a gene: 11. Germline V lookup: CDR1 SGHTA, CDR2 FQGNSA. This CDR3 contains 18 residues. CDR3 loop: CASSLAQVLAAFQETQYF. CDR3 nucleotide sequence: TGTGCCAGCAGCTTAGCGCAAGTGCTAGCGGCCTTCCAAGAGACCCAGTACTTC. The whole variable domain, filled in from reference TRBV7-2 and TRBJ2-5, reads GAGVSQSPSNKVTEKGKDVELRCDPISGHTALYWYRQSLGQGLEFLIYFQGNSAPDKSGLPSDRFSAERTGGSVSTLTIQRTQQEDSAVYLCASSLAQVLAAFQETQYFGPGTRLLVL.

The CDR3 reads CASSGLGNQPQHF. DNA for the CDR3: TGTGCCAGCAGTGGACTCGGCAATCAGCCCCAGCATTTT. The chain is built from TRBV12-3 or TRBV12-4 and TRBJ1-5; D is uncertain. V was cut by 5 bases and J by 2 bases, with 7 bases left in between. The CDR3 sequence is 13 residues long.

V and J are TRBV27 and TRBJ2-5, with 10 nucleotides matching TRBD2. This CDR3 contains 16 residues. Germline lookup yields CDR1 MNHEY and CDR2 SMNVEV (reference sequence). The V and J ends lost 4 bases and 5 bases, in that order; junction bases with no gene match: 10. This CDR3 is CASSSSLAGVVETQYF. CDR3 in DNA: TGTGCCAGCAGTTCATCCCTAGCGGGAGTCGTGGAGACCCAGTACTTC.

The chain couples TRBV10-2 to TRBJ2-5, with 9 positions matching TRBD2. Germline CDR1 and CDR2: WSHSY and SAAADI. CDR3 length: 15 amino acids. Losses at the gene ends were 4 bases for V and 5 bases for J; bases not matched to a gene: 8. DNA of the CDR3: TGCGCCAGCAGTGTTTTGGCGGGGGGGCTTGAGACCCAGTACTTC. Translation gives CASSVLAGGLETQYF.